This T cell receptor beta chain is from a study of OX40 agonist ivuxolimab in advanced cancers. Study-level information: Patients' therapy was ivuxolimab, an antibody that acts as an agonist of OX40 (CD134).

General study findings and limits: Normalized expansion of T-cell clones was also low for some nonresponders.

TCRdb's table, derived via immunoSEQ multiplex PCR, lists solely in-frame clones and lacks some. The sample yields around 110,000 clones, 80% to 95% seen once. Notes on this clone: As yet, its antigen is unknown.

The CDR3 is made up of 18 amino acids. V lost 4 bases and J lost 6; bases outside the gene matches: 12. Germline CDR1 reads SGHNT; CDR2 reads YYREEE (reference sequence). This clonotype was obtained from an adult with an advanced solid tumor such as melanoma, head and neck, liver or kidney cancer. The sequences come from CD4+ or CD8+ T cells sorted from blood, collected in a trial of the OX40 agonist ivuxolimab. The chain uses TRBV5-4 and TRBJ2-2; TRBD2 agrees at 13 bases. CDR3 coding DNA: TGTGCCAGCAGCGCCCGGACTAGCGGGAGCTTGACACCCGGGGAGCTGTTTTTT. The encoded protein is CASSARTSGSLTPGELFF. Combining the CDR3 with reference TRBV5-4 and TRBJ2-2 gives the whole variable domain ETGVTQSPTHLIKTRGQQVTLRCSSQSGHNTVSWYQQALGQGPQFIFQYYREEENGRGNFPPRFSGLQFPNYSSELNVNALELDDSALYLCASSARTSGSLTPGELFFGEGSRLTVL.